The rows below give T cell receptor beta chains drawn from one sample of a study of cytomegalovirus exposure and HLA in healthy donors. The table came from immunoSEQ multiplex PCR; TCRdb's copy has only in-frame clones and leaves some out. The sample includes about 150,000 clones, nearly 80% of them seen just once. The sequenced sample was PBMCs. These receptors originate from a young man in good health and CMV-seropositive. The CDR3 runs from the conserved cysteine through the conserved F or W. The order of the fields is D gene, J gene, clone size, V gene, CDR3 DNA, CDR3 protein. D genes are given only for firm matches. The listing skips clone size in some rows; elsewhere it reads once, few, many or a size class.

>-|TRBJ1-2|-|TRBV30
TGTGCCTGGAGTGTAACTCGGGGGTTTGGGCCAAGGGCCTCCAACTATGGCTACACCTTC
CAWSVTRGFGPRASNYGYTF
>-|TRBJ2-7|-|TRBV6-5
TGTGCCAGCAGCCACAAAACCTACGAGCAGTACTTC
CASSHKTYEQYF
>-|TRBJ1-3|-|TRBV9
TGTGCCAGCAGCCCTTTTAGGACAGCTTCTTCTGGAAACACCATATATTTT
CASSPFRTASSGNTIYF
>-|TRBJ1-1|few|TRBV7-9
TGTGCCAGCAGCAGGACAGTACCAAACACTGAAGCTTTCTTT
CASSRTVPNTEAFF
>TRBD1|TRBJ2-3|-|TRBV4-1
TGCGCCAGCAGCCAGGCGACAGGGTCCCCCACAGATACGCAGTATTTT
CASSQATGSPTDTQYF
>TRBD2|TRBJ2-3|-|TRBV28
TGTGCCAGCAGCTCCCCCAGTGGGACTAGCGGGAGCCTGGGGAAAGATACGCAGTATTTT
CASSSPSGTSGSLGKDTQYF
>TRBD1|TRBJ2-7|-|TRBV15
TGTGCCACCAGGAGAGGACGGACAGGGGGCGGGAACGAGCAGTACTTC
CATRRGRTGGGNEQYF
>TRBD2|TRBJ2-7|-|TRBV18
TGTGCCAGCTCACCACCTAGCGGGTACGAGCAGTACTTC
CASSPPSGYEQYF
>TRBD2|TRBJ2-3|-|TRBV7-2
TGTGCCAGCAGCTTAGTGATCCCCTCGTCTAGCGGGTTCACAGATACGCAGTATTTT
CASSLVIPSSSGFTDTQYF
>-|TRBJ2-5|-|TRBV7-9
TGTGCCAGCAGCCCCGCGGTGAGGGCAGAGACCCAGTACTTC
CASSPAVRAETQYF
>TRBD1|TRBJ1-1|once|TRBV6-5
TGTGCCAGCAGTCCTAGACAGGGGGGGTTTGCTTTCTTT
CASSPRQGGFAFF
>-|TRBJ2-7|-|TRBV7-7
TGTGCTAGCAGCTTAGCCCAGGGCTACGAGCAGTACTTC
CASSLAQGYEQYF
>TRBD2|TRBJ2-2|-|TRBV9
TGTGCCAGCAGTTGGGGACTAGCGGGAGTTTTGTCCGGGGAGCTGTTTTTT
CASSWGLAGVLSGELFF
>-|TRBJ2-6|-|TRBV7-2
TGTGCCAGCAGCTTGCAGACATTCGGGGCCAACGTCCTGACTTTC
CASSLQTFGANVLTF
>TRBD1|TRBJ2-6|-|TRBV2
TGTGCCAGCAGTGACCTCAGGGGGTCTGGGGCCAACGTCCTGACTTTC
CASSDLRGSGANVLTF
>TRBD2|TRBJ2-3|-|TRBV13
TGTGCCAGCGGGTTGACTAGCGGGAGCACAGATACGCAGTATTTT
CASGLTSGSTDTQYF
>-|TRBJ1-2|few|TRBV27
TGTGCCAGCAGTTTAAGAGGAGTTGCTAACTATGGCTACACCTTC
CASSLRGVANYGYTF
>TRBD2|TRBJ2-3|-|TRBV19
TGTGCCAGTAAACCAACTTCTAGCGGGTTAGGCACAGATACGCAGTATTTT
CASKPTSSGLGTDTQYF
>-|TRBJ2-3|-|TRBV28
TGTGCCAGCAGTGCGTCAGATACGCAGTATTTT
CASSASDTQYF
>TRBD2|TRBJ2-1|-|TRBV10-2
TGCGCCAGCAGTGACGATAGCGGGAGATTATACGGCCTCAACAATGAGCAGTTCTTC
CASSDDSGRLYGLNNEQFF
>-|TRBJ2-2|-|TRBV15
TGTGCCACCAGCGGAAGGACAGCAACCGGGGAGCTGTTTTTT
CATSGRTATGELFF
>-|TRBJ2-7|-|TRBV7-9
TGTTCCAGCAGCTTAGGGACGGGGGGACAAACCTACGAGCAGTACTTC
CSSSLGTGGQTYEQYF
>-|TRBJ1-2|once|TRBV28
TGTGCCAGCAGTTCCGGGACATTTGGTGGCTACACCTTC
CASSSGTFGGYTF
>-|TRBJ2-1|-|TRBV2
TGTGCCAGCAGAAGGGGCTCCTACAATGAGCAGTTCTTC
CASRRGSYNEQFF
>TRBD2|TRBJ2-3|-|TRBV28
TGTGCCAGCAGCCAGGGACTAGCGGAGCCCTCTGAAAAAAAGAATCGGGATACGCAGTATTTT
CASSQGLAEPSEKKNRDTQYF
>TRBD2|TRBJ2-5|-|TRBV5-7
TGTGCCAGCAGCTGGGACTACCTCCCCCCAATTGGGCGGGAGACCCAGTACTTC
CASSWDYLPPIGRETQYF
>-|TRBJ1-5|-|TRBV6-5
TGTGCCAGCAGTCTGGCGGGGGGGAGGGGTCAGCCCCAGCATTTT
CASSLAGGRGQPQHF
>-|TRBJ2-7|-|TRBV7-9
TGTGCCAGCAGCTTAGTCTCGGGAGCCTTCTACGAGCAGTACTTC
CASSLVSGAFYEQYF
>TRBD1|TRBJ2-1|-|TRBV28
TGTGCCAGCAGGCCGCCGGACAGGGGGTCCTACAATGAGCAGTTCTTC
CASRPPDRGSYNEQFF
>TRBD1|TRBJ1-2|-|TRBV6-4
TGTGCCAGCAGCCTCGACAGGGGGTATGGCTACACCTTC
CASSLDRGYGYTF
>-|TRBJ1-6|-|TRBV27
TGTGCCAGCAGTTTGAGTAATTCACCCCTCCACTTT
CASSLSNSPLHF
>TRBD1|TRBJ2-7|-|TRBV28
TGTGCCAGCAGTGCTTCGGGGGCACAGGGGGAGGACGAGCAGTACTTC
CASSASGAQGEDEQYF